This is a list of T cell receptor beta chains from one sample in a study of T-cell reconstitution after alpha-beta-depleted transplantation in children. One entry per CDR3 protein, called by TCRdb with MiXCR from the PCR reads. Of roughly 400,000 distinct CDR3 sequences listed, around 46% are singletons. This sample comprised PBMCs, obtained before TCRalphabeta/CD19-depleted stem cell transplant. The receptors were sampled from a girl aged 2 to 10 with aplastic anemia, due to receive a stem cell transplant. Each CDR3 is given with its conserved first and last residue. A D gene is named only where the DNA matches it firmly. The size field is filled for only some rows; it gives once, few, many or a size class.

d_call: -
j_call: TRBJ2-5
v_call: TRBV5-1
clone_size: few
cdr3_aa: CASSLAIGYQETQYF
cdr3_nt: TGCGCCAGCAGCTTGGCGATCGGGTATCAAGAGACCCAGTACTTC

d_call: -
j_call: TRBJ1-5
v_call: TRBV20-1
clone_size: once
cdr3_aa: CSAPGSQGQPQHF
cdr3_nt: TGCAGTGCGCCCGGGTCCCAGGGTCAGCCCCAGCATTTT

d_call: -
j_call: TRBJ1-2
v_call: TRBV5-1
clone_size: few
cdr3_aa: CASSDHNYGYTF
cdr3_nt: TGCGCCAGCAGCGACCATAACTATGGCTACACCTTC

d_call: -
j_call: TRBJ1-1
v_call: TRBV4-1
clone_size: many
cdr3_aa: CASSLMRTENTEAFF
cdr3_nt: TGCGCCAGCAGCCTAATGCGGACTGAGAACACTGAAGCTTTCTTT

d_call: -
j_call: TRBJ1-6
v_call: TRBV6-5
clone_size: -
cdr3_aa: CASSYAGRGAIRSPLHF
cdr3_nt: TGTGCCAGCAGTTATGCGGGGAGGGGGGCGATTCGCTCACCCCTCCACTTT

d_call: TRBD2
j_call: TRBJ2-5
v_call: TRBV10-2
clone_size: -
cdr3_aa: CASRGLAGGETQYF
cdr3_nt: TGCGCCAGCAGGGGACTAGCGGGAGGAGAGACCCAGTACTTC

d_call: TRBD2
j_call: TRBJ2-3
v_call: TRBV5-1
clone_size: -
cdr3_aa: CASSLVTSWSTDTQYF
cdr3_nt: TGCGCCAGCAGCTTGGTGACTAGCTGGAGCACAGATACGCAGTATTTT

d_call: TRBD1
j_call: TRBJ2-5
v_call: TRBV13
clone_size: -
cdr3_aa: CASSIIMTGGQETQYF
cdr3_nt: TGTGCCAGCAGCATCATAATGACAGGGGGCCAAGAGACCCAGTACTTC

d_call: TRBD1
j_call: TRBJ2-3
v_call: TRBV15
clone_size: -
cdr3_aa: CATSRPPGQPQDTQYF
cdr3_nt: TGTGCCACCAGCAGACCTCCGGGACAGCCGCAAGATACGCAGTATTTT

d_call: -
j_call: TRBJ2-7
v_call: TRBV12-3/TRBV12-4
clone_size: many
cdr3_aa: CASSLEGEGYEQYF
cdr3_nt: TGTGCCAGCAGTTTAGAGGGGGAGGGCTACGAGCAGTACTTC

d_call: TRBD1
j_call: TRBJ1-2
v_call: TRBV20-1
clone_size: few
cdr3_aa: CSATTGGWNYGYTF
cdr3_nt: TGCAGTGCCACTACAGGGGGCTGGAACTATGGCTACACCTTC

d_call: TRBD2
j_call: TRBJ2-1
v_call: TRBV7-3
clone_size: -
cdr3_aa: CASSLRAGGYGEQFF
cdr3_nt: TGTGCCAGCAGCCTAAGGGCGGGGGGCTATGGTGAGCAGTTCTTC

d_call: TRBD2
j_call: TRBJ2-1
v_call: TRBV20-1
clone_size: many
cdr3_aa: CSALLAPSSYNEQFF
cdr3_nt: TGCAGTGCTCTACTAGCGCCAAGCTCCTACAATGAGCAGTTCTTC

d_call: TRBD2
j_call: TRBJ2-7
v_call: TRBV7-6
clone_size: few
cdr3_aa: CASSWKEGAGEQYF
cdr3_nt: TGTGCCAGCAGCTGGAAGGAGGGAGCGGGGGAGCAGTACTTC

d_call: -
j_call: TRBJ2-2
v_call: TRBV20-1
clone_size: few
cdr3_aa: CSALGEPANTGELFF
cdr3_nt: TGCAGTGCCCTGGGGGAACCCGCGAACACCGGGGAGCTGTTTTTT

d_call: -
j_call: TRBJ2-4
v_call: TRBV20-1
clone_size: many
cdr3_aa: CSPTTSGNIQYF
cdr3_nt: TGCAGTCCGACGACTAGTGGAAACATTCAGTACTTC

d_call: -
j_call: TRBJ1-1
v_call: TRBV18
clone_size: few
cdr3_aa: CASSPLDKVSEAFF
cdr3_nt: TGTGCCAGCTCACCCCTGGACAAGGTCTCTGAAGCTTTCTTT

d_call: TRBD1
j_call: TRBJ1-6
v_call: TRBV9
clone_size: -
cdr3_aa: CASSVQGANSPLHF
cdr3_nt: TGTGCCAGCAGCGTACAGGGGGCAAATTCACCCCTCCACTTT

d_call: -
j_call: TRBJ2-1
v_call: TRBV2
clone_size: -
cdr3_aa: CASSERGRAYNEQFF
cdr3_nt: TGTGCCAGCAGTGAGAGGGGGAGGGCCTACAATGAGCAGTTCTTC

d_call: -
j_call: TRBJ2-7
v_call: TRBV20-1
clone_size: many
cdr3_aa: CSASSGPSYEQYF
cdr3_nt: TGCAGTGCGTCCTCAGGGCCGAGCTACGAGCAGTACTTC

d_call: TRBD1
j_call: TRBJ1-5
v_call: TRBV7-6
clone_size: -
cdr3_aa: CASSLATGGRQPQHF
cdr3_nt: TGTGCCAGCAGCTTAGCTACAGGGGGCCGTCAGCCCCAGCATTTT

d_call: TRBD2
j_call: TRBJ2-3
v_call: TRBV18
clone_size: -
cdr3_aa: CASSRTSGTSTDTQYF
cdr3_nt: TGTGCCAGCTCCCGGACTAGCGGCACCTCCACAGATACGCAGTATTTT

d_call: -
j_call: TRBJ2-7
v_call: TRBV12-3/TRBV12-4
clone_size: -
cdr3_aa: CASSPTRARAEQYF
cdr3_nt: TGTGCCAGCAGTCCAACACGGGCAAGAGCCGAGCAGTACTTC

d_call: TRBD1
j_call: TRBJ2-3
v_call: TRBV5-1
clone_size: -
cdr3_aa: CASSVTGAPDTQYF
cdr3_nt: TGCGCCAGCAGCGTAACAGGGGCCCCAGATACGCAGTATTTT

d_call: -
j_call: TRBJ2-1
v_call: TRBV29-1
clone_size: many
cdr3_aa: CSVGEVDEQFF
cdr3_nt: TGCAGCGTTGGAGAAGTGGATGAGCAGTTCTTC

d_call: -
j_call: TRBJ1-1
v_call: TRBV11-2
clone_size: few
cdr3_aa: CASSSLGGVKTEAFF
cdr3_nt: TGTGCCAGCAGCTCTCTCGGGGGGGTCAAGACTGAAGCTTTCTTT

d_call: -
j_call: TRBJ2-7
v_call: TRBV7-9
clone_size: many
cdr3_aa: CASSFRTTGSYEQYF
cdr3_nt: TGTGCCAGCAGCTTTAGGACAACTGGCTCCTACGAGCAGTACTTC

d_call: TRBD2
j_call: TRBJ2-1
v_call: TRBV7-2
clone_size: -
cdr3_aa: CASSLKGPGGPRNEQFF
cdr3_nt: TGTGCCAGCAGCTTAAAAGGACCGGGAGGGCCTAGGAATGAGCAGTTCTTC

d_call: -
j_call: TRBJ2-6
v_call: TRBV18
clone_size: -
cdr3_aa: CASSPGTQGSSGANVLTF
cdr3_nt: TGTGCCAGCTCACCGGGGACTCAGGGCTCCTCTGGGGCCAACGTCCTGACTTTC

d_call: TRBD1
j_call: TRBJ2-5
v_call: TRBV6-2/TRBV6-3
clone_size: -
cdr3_aa: CASRGTVMLAETQYF
cdr3_nt: TGTGCCAGCAGGGGGACAGTAATGCTCGCGGAGACCCAGTACTTC

d_call: -
j_call: TRBJ2-3
v_call: TRBV7-2
clone_size: -
cdr3_aa: CSSSQGGGGVTQYF
cdr3_nt: TGTTCCAGCAGTCAAGGAGGGGGTGGTGTTACGCAGTATTTT

d_call: -
j_call: TRBJ1-2
v_call: TRBV4-1
clone_size: -
cdr3_aa: CASSQVIGGAPYTF
cdr3_nt: TGCGCCAGCAGCCAAGTAATCGGGGGGGCCCCCTACACCTTC

d_call: -
j_call: TRBJ2-5
v_call: TRBV7-3
clone_size: -
cdr3_aa: CASSLMAGSYETQYF
cdr3_nt: TGTGCCAGCAGCTTAATGGCAGGATCGTACGAGACCCAGTACTTC

d_call: -
j_call: TRBJ2-4
v_call: TRBV7-6
clone_size: -
cdr3_aa: CASSGLGENGNIQYF
cdr3_nt: TGTGCCAGCAGCGGATTGGGGGAGAATGGAAACATTCAGTACTTC

d_call: -
j_call: TRBJ2-3
v_call: TRBV6-2/TRBV6-3
clone_size: -
cdr3_aa: CASSYSDPSLDTQYF
cdr3_nt: TGTGCCAGCAGTTACTCGGACCCCTCGTTAGATACGCAGTATTTT